These 17 T cell receptor beta chains were all obtained from the same sample, sequenced in a study of CD8+ T cells in alopecia areata. Noted treatment: oral pan-JAK inhibitor, 5-10 mg twice daily. cDNA serving as the sequencing template came from extracted, reverse transcribed RNA. Generated by immunoSEQ multiplex PCR, the TCRdb table keeps only in-frame clones and is missing some. The sample consists of around 300,000 clones, 60% of them appearing once. Sequences were derived from CD4+ T cells sorted from blood, sampled at approximately week 51, from a patient treated with tofacitinib. The source of these receptors is a human donor with alopecia areata.

The V and J genes are TRBV6-5 and TRBJ2-1; 9 bases line up with TRBD2. The germline V gene has CDR1 MNHEY and CDR2 SVGAGI. The CDR3 is 14 residues long. V gave up 6 bases and J gave up 7 bases; unmatched junction bases: 7. The CDR3 sequence: CASRKRGEGNEQFF. The CDR3 coding sequence is TGTGCCAGCAGGAAGCGGGGGGAGGGAAATGAGCAGTTCTTC.

The rearrangement joins TRBV25-1 to TRBJ1-3; D is undetermined. From germline, CDR1 is MGHDK and CDR2 SYGVNS. The length of the CDR3 is 13 residues. Trimming took off 4 bases at V and 3 bases at J, with 7 bases between the two ends. The DNA for the CDR3 is TGTGCCAGCAGTGCGGTGAATGGAAACACCATATATTTT. Its protein is CASSAVNGNTIYF.

The genes are TRBV30 and TRBJ1-2; possibly TRBD1 for D (5 bases). From germline, CDR1 is GTSNPN and CDR2 SVGIG (reference sequence). The CDR3 totals 15 residues. V lost 2 bases to trimming and J lost 4 bases, with 17 bases between them. DNA for the CDR3: TGTGCCTGGAGTCGGGGCAGGGCGATTGGCTATGGCTACACCTTC. It encodes CAWSRGRAIGYGYTF.

V gene TRBV29-1 combines with J gene TRBJ2-6, with 9 bases identical to TRBD1. CDR1 is SQVTM, CDR2 ANQGSEA, per germline. The CDR3 covers 15 residues. V trimming: 6 bases; J trimming: 2 bases; junction bases outside the gene matches: 5. The CDR3 here is CSVLQGAAGANVLTF. In nucleotides, the CDR3 is TGCAGCGTCCTACAGGGGGCAGCTGGGGCCAACGTCCTGACTTTC.

The V call is TRBV9, the J call TRBJ2-7; TRBD2 matches 9 bases. Unmatched junction bases numbered 12, after V lost 0 bases and J lost 2 bases. Germline CDR1 is SGDLS and CDR2 is YYNGEE. The CDR3 extends over 18 amino acids. This CDR3 is CASSVGGSSGGLAYEQYF. CDR3 in DNA: TGTGCCAGCAGCGTAGGAGGAAGTAGCGGGGGACTAGCCTACGAGCAGTACTTC.

In nucleotides, the CDR3 is TGTGCCAGCAGTTCGGACAGGGCTCGTCAGCAGTACTTC. Amino acid sequence: CASSSDRARQQYF. This rearrangement joins TRBV6-5 to TRBJ2-7; the match to TRBD1 covers 8 bases. CDR3 size: 13 residues. The germline V gene encodes CDR1 MNHEY and CDR2 SVGAGI. V gave up 4 bases and J gave up 8 bases; unmatched junction bases: 7.

This clone was seen a single time. The chain uses TRBV29-1 and TRBJ2-5; 12 bases are a match to TRBD2. Germline assignment: CDR1 SQVTM and CDR2 ANQGSEA. The CDR3 loop spans 14 amino acids. V was pared by 4 bases and J by 0 bases, with 0 bases of the junction left unmatched. CDR3: CSVGLAGDQETQYF. CDR3 nucleotides: TGCAGCGTTGGACTAGCGGGGGACCAAGAGACCCAGTACTTC.

This chain joins TRBV30 and TRBJ1-6; no clear D. With 5 bases removed from V and 6 bases from J, the gap between germline ends came to 20 bases. The CDR3 runs to 16 residues. The germline gives CDR1 GTSNPN, CDR2 SVGIG (reference sequence). CDR3 residues: CAWRTPDTSGNSPLHF. The CDR3 coding sequence is TGTGCCTGGCGAACACCCGACACCAGTGGTAATTCACCCCTCCACTTT.

The chain uses TRBV6-1 and TRBJ1-1; no firm D call. The germline gives CDR1 MNHNS, CDR2 SASEGT. Trimming removed 4 bases at V and 4 bases at J, with 10 bases between. There are 13 residues in the CDR3. This chain's CDR3 is CASSAARATEAFF. CDR3 nucleotide sequence: TGTGCCAGCAGTGCCGCCCGGGCCACTGAAGCTTTCTTT.

This clone has only a few counts. V gene TRBV5-5 combines with J gene TRBJ1-2; 8 nucleotides line up with TRBD1. The germline V gene encodes CDR1 SGHKS and CDR2 YYEKEE (reference sequence). The ends lost 4 bases at V and 6 bases at J; junction bases unmatched: 11. The CDR3 runs to 15 residues. CDR3 coding DNA: TGTGCCAGCAGCACGTCCCGGGACAGGTACCATGGCTACACCTTC. Its protein is CASSTSRDRYHGYTF.

In DNA form, the CDR3 reads TGTGCCATCAGTGAGCAGGGTTATGGCTACACCTTC. It translates to CAISEQGYGYTF. This chain uses TRBV10-3 with TRBJ1-2; weak D call: TRBD1 (5 bases). This CDR3 is 12 amino acids long. V dropped 2 bases and J dropped 5 bases, with 6 bases sitting between them. Germline CDR1 is ENHRY and CDR2 is SYGVKD.

The genes are TRBV30 and TRBJ2-1; 8 positions match TRBD1. The ends lost 2 bases at V and 6 bases at J; junction bases unmatched: 3. Germline values: CDR1 GTSNPN, CDR2 SVGIG (reference sequence). This CDR3 is 13 amino acids long. The CDR3 reads CAWSLDRVNEQFF. CDR3 in DNA: TGTGCCTGGAGTCTGGACAGGGTCAATGAGCAGTTCTTC.

V and J are TRBV30 and TRBJ1-2; no clear D. The V and J ends lost 7 bases and 8 bases respectively, with 11 bases between them. The length of the CDR3 is 10 residues. In germline, CDR1 is GTSNPN, CDR2 SVGIG (reference sequence). DNA of the CDR3: TGTGCCTTCGGCTTCCGGGGCTACACCTTC. Translation gives CAFGFRGYTF.

In its sample, this clone was seen a few times. The rearrangement joins TRBV5-4 to TRBJ2-2; the match to TRBD2 covers 11 bases. The length of the CDR3 is 19 residues. J lost 5 bases, V lost 4 bases, and 16 bases had no gene match. Per the germline V gene, CDR1 is SGHNT and CDR2 is YYREEE (reference sequence). CDR3 coding DNA: TGTGCCAGCAGCGGCGCCGCTAGCGGGGGGTCCCTTCGGACCGGGGAGCTGTTTTTT. It encodes CASSGAASGGSLRTGELFF.

A few counts support this clone. V is TRBV7-2 and J is TRBJ2-3; a possible D gene is TRBD1 (5 bases). V was trimmed by 5 bases and J by 0 bases, leaving 9 bases between them. CDR3 size: 14 residues. Germline-derived CDR1 and CDR2 are SGHTA and FQGNSA. The DNA for the CDR3 is TGTGCCAGCAGCCCAGGGTTCAGCACAGATACGCAGTATTTT. Its translation: CASSPGFSTDTQYF.

The chain uses TRBV9 and TRBJ2-3; D gene ambiguous. The CDR3 extends over 12 amino acids. Per the germline V gene, CDR1 is SGDLS and CDR2 is YYNGEE. V lost 3 bases and J lost 2, with 4 bases in between. CDR3 protein: CASSGTTDTQYF. For the CDR3, the DNA is TGTGCCAGCAGCGGGACCACAGATACGCAGTATTTT.

This clone was seen once. The V call is TRBV5-1, the J call TRBJ2-7; no definite D call. This CDR3 is built from 12 residues. V was trimmed by 1 base and J by 5 bases, leaving 7 bases between them. Germline V gene lookup returns CDR1 SGHRS and CDR2 YFSETQ. CDR3 DNA sequence: TGCGCCAGCAGCTTGATAAGGGACGAGCAGTACTTC. It codes for CASSLIRDEQYF. The full variable domain, with the rest looked up from reference TRBV5-1 and TRBJ2-7, is KAGVTQTPRYLIKTRGQQVTLSCSPISGHRSVSWYQQTPGQGLQFLFEYFSETQRNKGNFPGRFSGRQFSNSRSEMNVSTLELGDSALYLCASSLIRDEQYFGPGTRLTVT.